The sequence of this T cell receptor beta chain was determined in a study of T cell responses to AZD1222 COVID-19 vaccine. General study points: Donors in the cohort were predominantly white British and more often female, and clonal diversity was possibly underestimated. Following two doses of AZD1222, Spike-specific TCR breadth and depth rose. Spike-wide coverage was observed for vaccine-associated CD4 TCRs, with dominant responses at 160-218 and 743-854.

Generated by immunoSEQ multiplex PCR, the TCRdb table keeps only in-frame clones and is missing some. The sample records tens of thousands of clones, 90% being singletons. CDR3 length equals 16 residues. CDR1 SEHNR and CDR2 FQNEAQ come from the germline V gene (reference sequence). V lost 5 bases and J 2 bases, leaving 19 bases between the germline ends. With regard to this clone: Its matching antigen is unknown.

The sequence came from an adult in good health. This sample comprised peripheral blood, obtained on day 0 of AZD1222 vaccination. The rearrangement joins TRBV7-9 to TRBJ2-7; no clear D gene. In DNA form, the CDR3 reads TGTGCCAGCAGCCCTCTCCCCTGGGGTAGGACCTACGAGCAGTACTTC. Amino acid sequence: CASSPLPWGRTYEQYF.